This TCR beta chain is drawn from a study of blood T cell repertoires in COVID-19. Study details: PBMCs, B-cell-depleted T cells, or T cells were the source of the cDNA or gDNA that made up the material.

This CDR3 is 17 amino acids long. The junction had 7 bases not matched to a gene; V was cut back by 3 bases and J by 6 bases. Germline V gene lookup returns CDR1 LGHDT and CDR2 YNNKEL (reference sequence). In the source study's methods: Estimates of nucleated cell counts were drawn from the amplification of reference gene primers. Assay used: immunoSEQ multiplex PCR; TCRdb lists only in-frame clones, some missing. V, J and clone size are taken as reported in that table, and D and trimming were inferred from the DNA itself. This table has some 280,000 clones, around 89% appearing once. The chain couples TRBV3-1 (or the pseudogene TRBV3-2) to TRBJ2-4, with TRBD2 matching 14 bases. This receptor was taken from a woman aged 60-75 years with acute or convalescent COVID-19. Sequencing was carried out using peripheral blood. The CDR3 here is CASSHWTSGGRGNIQYF. CDR3 nucleotides: TGTGCCAGCAGCCATTGGACTAGCGGGGGGCGGGGAAACATTCAGTACTTC.